The 18 T cell receptor beta chains listed next were all sequenced from one sample in a study of human T cells and chemical hapten exposure. Time point indicated: patch test 1, 2 weeks after DPC sensitization. Treatment specified: therapeutic diphenylcyclopropenone sensitization with weekly scalp DPC. TCRdb re-analysed the RACE reads in MiXCR, keeping a single row per CDR3 protein. Altogether some 380,000 distinct CDR3 sequences are present, roughly 4.8% being singletons, with the ten largest covering under 3%. The source material was whole blood, sampled in connection with sensitization to the hapten diphenylcyclopropenone (DPC). The receptors shown here come from a woman between 50 and 59 years old with alopecia areata. Some clones in this sample may be carry-over from other donors' samples.

The chain is built from TRBV20-1 and TRBJ2-7; TRBD2 agrees at 8 bases. Germline CDR1 and CDR2: DFQATT and SNEGSKA (reference sequence). CDR3 size: 15 residues. Trimming removed 3 bases from V and 0 bases from J; junction bases left unmatched: 7. Here the CDR3 reads CSARDPLAASYEQYF. Written as DNA, the CDR3 is TGCAGTGCTAGGGATCCACTAGCGGCCTCCTACGAGCAGTACTTC.

In its sample, this clonotype was seen many times. V usage is TRBV20-1 and J usage is TRBJ1-2, with D possibly TRBD1 on 5 matching bases. In germline, CDR1 is DFQATT, CDR2 SNEGSKA (reference sequence). The CDR3 is 12 amino acids. Trimming took off 6 bases at V and 0 bases at J, with 8 bases between the two ends. This CDR3 reads CSAGTANYGYTF. The CDR3, as DNA: TGCAGTGCCGGGACGGCTAACTATGGCTACACCTTC.

This clonotype appeared a few times. The J gene is TRBJ2-7, the V gene TRBV29-1; TRBD1 might be the D (6 bases). CDR1 is SQVTM, CDR2 ANQGSEA, per germline. The V end lost 5 bases, the J end lost 2 bases, and 13 bases lay between the germline ends. The CDR3 is 13 amino acids. In DNA, the CDR3 is TGCAGCGTTAACACAGGGTCAACCTACGAGCAGTACTTC. Protein sequence: CSVNTGSTYEQYF.

This clonotype was observed a few times. V gene TRBV20-1 combines with J gene TRBJ2-7; D possibly corresponds to TRBD2 (6 bases). Germline values: CDR1 DFQATT, CDR2 SNEGSKA (reference sequence). V shed 3 bases and J shed 6 bases, with 21 bases lying between them. There are 15 residues in the CDR3. The CDR3 nucleotides are TGCAGTGCTAGGGACTACCGATACCCCGTAACCGAGCAGTACTTC. Its translation: CSARDYRYPVTEQYF.

The chain has TRBV7-2 and TRBJ1-1, with unresolved D. CDR1 and CDR2 (germline): SGHTA, FQGNSA. The CDR3 contains 10 residues. Trimming shortened V by 8 bases and J by 6 bases, and 7 bases separated the two germline ends. This chain's CDR3 is CASRGAEAFF. In DNA, the CDR3 is TGTGCCAGCCGAGGCGCTGAAGCTTTCTTT. The whole variable domain, remainder taken from reference TRBV7-2 and TRBJ1-1, is GAGVSQSPSNKVTEKGKDVELRCDPISGHTALYWYRQSLGQGLEFLIYFQGNSAPDKSGLPSDRFSAERTGGSVSTLTIQRTQQEDSAVYLCASRGAEAFFGQGTRLTVV.

This clonotype has only a few counts. The chain couples TRBV7-2 to TRBJ1-3, with D unclear. From germline, CDR1 is SGHTA and CDR2 FQGNSA. The V end was cut by 0 bases, the J end by 5 bases, with 5 bases between. The CDR3 spans 13 residues. The CDR3 protein is CASSLARRNTIYF. The CDR3 region has the DNA TGTGCCAGCAGCTTAGCGCGGCGAAACACCATATATTTT.

The chain uses TRBV28 and TRBJ2-5, with 8 bases lining up with TRBD1. The germline CDR1 and CDR2 sequences are MDHEN and SYDVKM. Losses at the gene ends were 6 bases for V and 7 bases for J; bases not matched to a gene: 7. The CDR3 extends over 13 amino acids. In nucleotides, the CDR3 is TGTGCCAGCAGGCGGGACACAGGGGGGACCCAGTACTTC. Encoded protein: CASRRDTGGTQYF.

There are a few counts of this clonotype. This chain links TRBV11-3 with TRBJ2-7; 8 bases are shared with TRBD2. The CDR3 totals 13 residues. The V and J ends lost 4 bases and 5 bases, in that order; junction bases with no gene match: 4. Looked up from germline, CDR1 is SGHNT and CDR2 is YENEEA. CDR3 in amino acids: CASSYSGKDEQYF. The CDR3 DNA follows: TGTGCCAGCAGCTATAGCGGGAAGGACGAGCAGTACTTC.

The sample holds many counts of this clonotype. V usage is TRBV12-3 or TRBV12-4 and J usage is TRBJ2-3, with D maybe TRBD2 (5 bases). The V and J ends lost 3 bases and 7 bases respectively, with 14 bases between them. The length of the CDR3 is 14 residues. CDR3 in DNA: TGTGCCAGCAGTTTCTCCAGCGGACCAAATACGCAGTATTTT. Its translation: CASSFSSGPNTQYF.

This clonotype came up many times. The chain has TRBV13 and TRBJ2-3; D gene ambiguous. Germline V lookup: CDR1 PRHDT, CDR2 FYEKMQ (reference sequence). V dropped 3 bases and J dropped 1 base, with 8 bases sitting between them. This CDR3 has 14 residues. This CDR3 reads CASSFSRRTDTQYF. The CDR3 DNA sequence: TGTGCCAGCAGCTTTTCTAGACGCACAGATACGCAGTATTTT.

This clonotype was found many times. The rearrangement links TRBV14 to TRBJ2-5; TRBD2 matches at 7 bases. CDR3 length: 13 residues. Germline CDR1 and CDR2: SGHDN and FVKESK. Germline trimming cut 5 bases from V and 7 bases from J; bases unmatched to any gene: 7. The CDR3 DNA reads as TGTGCCAGCAGCGCCGGACTAGTCGGGACCCAGTACTTC. This gives the protein CASSAGLVGTQYF.

The rearrangement links TRBV25-1 to TRBJ1-1; D perhaps matches TRBD1 (5 bases). The CDR3 is made up of 16 amino acids. Trimming took 3 bases from V and 4 from J, leaving 18 bases between them. Per germline, CDR1 MGHDK and CDR2 SYGVNS. The CDR3 DNA is TGTGCCAGCAGTGAGTCCCTAAAGTGGGGGGGCACTGAAGCTTTCTTT. This codes for CASSESLKWGGTEAFF.

This clonotype was picked up many times. The V and J genes are TRBV11-2 and TRBJ2-7; D may match TRBD1 or TRBD2 (5 bases each). The CDR3 loop spans 16 amino acids. Germline lookup yields CDR1 SGHAT and CDR2 FQNNGV. V lost 5 bases, J lost 9 bases, and 26 bases lay in between. The CDR3 spells CASSPNFLGEMGRQYF. CDR3 DNA sequence: TGTGCCAGCAGCCCTAACTTCTTAGGGGAGATGGGACGGCAGTACTTC.

This clonotype was counted only a few times. This sequence joins TRBV7-2 and TRBJ2-1; 7 positions match TRBD2. CDR3 length: 16 amino acids. CDR1 SGHTA and CDR2 FQGNSA come from the germline V gene. V shed 2 bases and J 4 bases; nucleotides not matched to a gene: 8. CDR3 DNA sequence: TGTGCCAGCAGCTTAAGGGGAGCTAGCGGTTACAATGAGCAGTTCTTC. Its translation is CASSLRGASGYNEQFF. The whole variable domain, filled in from reference TRBV7-2 and TRBJ2-1, reads GAGVSQSPSNKVTEKGKDVELRCDPISGHTALYWYRQSLGQGLEFLIYFQGNSAPDKSGLPSDRFSAERTGGSVSTLTIQRTQQEDSAVYLCASSLRGASGYNEQFFGPGTRLTVL.

This clonotype was found many times. Here the CDR3 reads CASSFGEAYEQYF. CDR3 DNA: TGTGCCAGCAGCTTTGGGGAAGCCTACGAGCAGTACTTC. The chain combines TRBV11-2 with TRBJ2-7; D remains unclear. Trimming pared 3 bases from V and 2 bases from J, leaving 8 bases between. The CDR3 runs to 13 residues. The germline gives CDR1 SGHAT, CDR2 FQNNGV. Based on the CDR3 plus reference TRBV11-2 and TRBJ2-7, the full variable domain is EAGVAQSPRYKIIEKRQSVAFWCNPISGHATLYWYQQILGQGPKLLIQFQNNGVVDDSQLPKDRFSAERLKGVDSTLKIQPAKLEDSAVYLCASSFGEAYEQYFGPGTRLTVT.

This clonotype has more than one count but fewer than ten. The chain joins TRBV5-4 to TRBJ2-1, with TRBD2 identical over 11 bases. CDR3 length: 16 residues. In germline, CDR1 is SGHNT, CDR2 YYREEE (reference sequence). V gave up 4 bases and J gave up 6 bases; unmatched junction bases: 9. The CDR3 spells CASSLPLAGVGNEQFF. CDR3 nucleotide sequence: TGTGCCAGCAGCCTTCCACTAGCGGGAGTGGGCAATGAGCAGTTCTTC.

At least ten counts were recorded for this clonotype. The rearrangement joins TRBV3-1 to TRBJ1-5; weak D call: TRBD1 (6 bases). The V gene lost 3 bases and the J gene lost 4 bases, with 10 bases spanning the gap. This CDR3 has 14 residues. The V gene's germline CDR1 is LGHDT and CDR2 YNNKEL (reference sequence). In nucleotides, the CDR3 is TGTGCCAGCAGCCACGGACAGAGTAATCAGCCCCAGCATTTT. Protein sequence: CASSHGQSNQPQHF.

This clonotype was counted only a few times. The rearrangement joins TRBV5-1 to TRBJ2-3, with 8 positions matching TRBD1. Trimming took 3 bases from V and 4 from J; bases not matched to a gene: 4. The CDR3 length is 14 residues. Germline V CDR1 and CDR2: SGHRS, YFSETQ. This chain's CDR3 is CASSSDRVPDTQYF. The CDR3 DNA reads TGCGCCAGCAGCTCGGACAGGGTGCCAGATACGCAGTATTTT.